The clone carrying this T cell receptor (beta chain) was seen only a few times. This CDR3 spans 15 amino acids. CDR1 is MNHEY and CDR2 is SVGEGT in the germline V gene. V gave up 1 base and J gave up 4 bases, with 13 bases separating them. This specimen comes from a study of identical twins. It was template switching that added a universal primer site, and there were unique molecular identifiers on the cDNA. TCRdb fed the 5' RACE reads into MiXCR, producing one record per CDR3 protein. The table has 200,000 to 250,000 distinct CDR3 sequences, 6% to 9% seen once. These records were also assigned to another study, of yellow fever vaccine responses in identical twins.

The chain employs TRBV6-2 or TRBV6-3 and TRBJ2-5; D is uncertain. Sample: memory (CD45RO+) T cells sorted from blood. The receptor's source is a woman younger than 30 in good health. The CDR3: CASSYFTAGGETQYF. The CDR3 DNA reads TGTGCCAGCAGTTACTTTACAGCCGGCGGAGAGACCCAGTACTTC.